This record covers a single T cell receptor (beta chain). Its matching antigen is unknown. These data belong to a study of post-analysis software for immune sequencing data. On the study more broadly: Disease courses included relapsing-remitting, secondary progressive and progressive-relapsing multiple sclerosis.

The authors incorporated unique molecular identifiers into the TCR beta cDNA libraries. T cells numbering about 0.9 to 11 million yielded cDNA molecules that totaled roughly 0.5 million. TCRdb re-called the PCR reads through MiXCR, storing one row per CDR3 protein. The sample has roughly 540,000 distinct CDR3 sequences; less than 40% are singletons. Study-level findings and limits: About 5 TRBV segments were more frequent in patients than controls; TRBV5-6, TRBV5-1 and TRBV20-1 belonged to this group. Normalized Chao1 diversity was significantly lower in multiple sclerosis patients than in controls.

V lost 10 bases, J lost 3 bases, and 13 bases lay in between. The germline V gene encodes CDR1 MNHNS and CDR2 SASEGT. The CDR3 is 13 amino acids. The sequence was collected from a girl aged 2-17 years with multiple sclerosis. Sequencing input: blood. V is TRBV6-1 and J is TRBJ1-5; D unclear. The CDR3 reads CATGRTSNQPQHF. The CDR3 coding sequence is TGTGCCACTGGACGGACTTCCAATCAGCCCCAGCATTTT.